These T cell receptor beta chains were read from a single sample in a study of T cells in Graves' hyperthyroidism and ophthalmopathy. From the multiplex PCR reads, TCRdb called clonotypes with MiXCR, one entry per CDR3 protein. The top ten hold around 19% of the sample, which has 500,000 to 600,000 distinct CDR3 sequences, 16% seen once. The sequenced sample was blood. The receptors stem from a woman aged 18-29 years with Graves' hyperthyroidism. Both conserved end residues are part of each CDR3. The order of the fields is J gene, clone size, D gene, V gene, CDR3 protein, CDR3 DNA. The D gene is left open where the match is weak. Size is omitted from some rows. Given values are once, few, many or a class for expanded clones.

J gene: TRBJ2-2
clone size: many
D gene: .
V gene: TRBV2
CDR3 protein: CASRDYPGELFF
CDR3 DNA: TGTGCCAGCAGGGACTACCCAGGGGAGCTGTTTTTT

J gene: TRBJ1-1
clone size: many
D gene: .
V gene: TRBV30
CDR3 protein: CAGYLDTEAFF
CDR3 DNA: TGTGCCGGGTACCTGGACACTGAAGCTTTCTTT

J gene: TRBJ1-5
clone size: many
D gene: TRBD1
V gene: TRBV20-1
CDR3 protein: CSAASGTEDYQPQHF
CDR3 DNA: TGCAGTGCTGCCTCCGGGACAGAGGATTATCAGCCCCAGCATTTT

J gene: TRBJ2-7
clone size: many
D gene: TRBD2
V gene: TRBV6-1
CDR3 protein: CASRPGLAGVPHYEQYF
CDR3 DNA: TGTGCCAGCAGACCGGGACTAGCGGGAGTGCCCCACTACGAGCAGTACTTC

J gene: TRBJ2-4
clone size: many
D gene: .
V gene: TRBV7-9
CDR3 protein: CASSLDWGGGNIQYF
CDR3 DNA: TGTGCCAGCAGCTTAGATTGGGGTGGGGGAAACATTCAGTACTTC

J gene: TRBJ2-7
clone size: .
D gene: .
V gene: TRBV5-6
CDR3 protein: CASSELDVNVQYF
CDR3 DNA: TGTGCCAGCAGCGAGTTGGATGTAAACGTGCAGTACTTC

J gene: TRBJ2-1
clone size: many
D gene: TRBD2
V gene: TRBV7-9
CDR3 protein: CASSLVRTSVNNEQFF
CDR3 DNA: TGTGCCAGCAGCTTAGTAAGGACTAGCGTAAACAATGAGCAGTTCTTC

J gene: TRBJ1-2
clone size: many
D gene: .
V gene: TRBV30
CDR3 protein: CAWSVRAEYGYTF
CDR3 DNA: TGTGCCTGGAGTGTACGGGCCGAATATGGCTACACCTTC

J gene: TRBJ1-1
clone size: .
D gene: .
V gene: TRBV7-6
CDR3 protein: CASSLGSSQSHTEAFF
CDR3 DNA: TGTGCCAGCAGCTTAGGGTCGTCACAGTCTCACACTGAAGCTTTCTTT

J gene: TRBJ1-6
clone size: many
D gene: .
V gene: TRBV10-3
CDR3 protein: CAISDLGGGLDSPLHF
CDR3 DNA: TGTGCCATCAGTGACCTTGGGGGGGGATTGGACTCACCCCTCCACTTT

J gene: TRBJ2-3
clone size: few
D gene: TRBD2
V gene: TRBV5-4
CDR3 protein: CASSLIGLGVLSTDTQYF
CDR3 DNA: TGTGCCAGCAGCTTGATCGGACTAGGGGTCCTTAGCACAGATACGCAGTATTTT

J gene: TRBJ2-2
clone size: few
D gene: TRBD2
V gene: TRBV13
CDR3 protein: CASSQLLAGAPGELFF
CDR3 DNA: TGTGCCAGCAGCCAACTACTAGCGGGAGCGCCCGGGGAGCTGTTTTTT

J gene: TRBJ1-5
clone size: few
D gene: .
V gene: TRBV4-1
CDR3 protein: CASSQVQGSQPQHF
CDR3 DNA: TGCGCCAGCAGCCAAGTCCAGGGCAGTCAGCCCCAGCATTTT

J gene: TRBJ1-1
clone size: few
D gene: TRBD1
V gene: TRBV7-2
CDR3 protein: CASSFGTGGVGDTEAFF
CDR3 DNA: TGTGCCAGCAGCTTCGGGACAGGGGGCGTTGGGGACACTGAAGCTTTCTTT

J gene: TRBJ2-1
clone size: many
D gene: .
V gene: TRBV7-8
CDR3 protein: CASSLLPRNNEQFF
CDR3 DNA: TGTGCCAGCAGCTTACTTCCCAGAAACAATGAGCAGTTCTTC

J gene: TRBJ2-7
clone size: few
D gene: .
V gene: TRBV28
CDR3 protein: CASSFWTARRGYEQYF
CDR3 DNA: TGTGCCAGCAGTTTTTGGACAGCCCGAAGGGGGTACGAGCAGTACTTC

J gene: TRBJ1-2
clone size: .
D gene: .
V gene: TRBV12-3/TRBV12-4
CDR3 protein: CAVFGGGYTF
CDR3 DNA: TGTGCGGTGTTTGGTGGTGGCTACACCTTC

J gene: TRBJ1-1
clone size: many
D gene: .
V gene: TRBV6-1
CDR3 protein: CASRDIILSTEAFF
CDR3 DNA: TGTGCCAGCAGAGATATTATACTAAGCACTGAAGCTTTCTTT

J gene: TRBJ1-3
clone size: .
D gene: .
V gene: TRBV20-1
CDR3 protein: CSATGRRLSGNSIYF
CDR3 DNA: TGCAGTGCCACGGGACGGAGGCTCTCTGGAAACAGCATATATTTT

J gene: TRBJ2-5
clone size: once
D gene: TRBD2
V gene: TRBV4-1
CDR3 protein: CASSRVLERGGLGETQYF
CDR3 DNA: TGCGCCAGCAGCCGGGTGCTCGAGCGGGGGGGCCTGGGGGAGACCCAGTACTTC

J gene: TRBJ2-7
clone size: few
D gene: .
V gene: TRBV2
CDR3 protein: CASNEGVFDEQYF
CDR3 DNA: TGTGCCAGCAACGAGGGAGTCTTCGACGAGCAGTACTTC

J gene: TRBJ1-6
clone size: .
D gene: TRBD1
V gene: TRBV5-1
CDR3 protein: CASSLRTGDSPLHF
CDR3 DNA: TGCGCCAGCAGCTTGAGGACAGGGGATTCACCCCTCCACTTT

J gene: TRBJ2-5
clone size: many
D gene: TRBD2
V gene: TRBV9
CDR3 protein: CASSGREGRETQYF
CDR3 DNA: TGTGCCAGCAGCGGAAGGGAGGGCCGGGAGACCCAGTACTTC

J gene: TRBJ1-5
clone size: many
D gene: .
V gene: TRBV2
CDR3 protein: CASGDGNQPQHF
CDR3 DNA: TGTGCCAGCGGGGACGGCAATCAGCCCCAGCATTTT

J gene: TRBJ2-7
clone size: many
D gene: TRBD1
V gene: TRBV3-1
CDR3 protein: CASSHPGQGAWEQYF
CDR3 DNA: TGTGCCAGCAGCCACCCGGGACAGGGAGCTTGGGAGCAGTACTTC

J gene: TRBJ2-5
clone size: many
D gene: TRBD1
V gene: TRBV7-2
CDR3 protein: CASSFIRGGKETQYF
CDR3 DNA: TGTGCCAGCAGCTTCATCCGAGGGGGCAAAGAGACCCAGTACTTC

J gene: TRBJ2-7
clone size: many
D gene: .
V gene: TRBV28
CDR3 protein: CASSTWTVPYEQYF
CDR3 DNA: TGTGCCAGCAGTACATGGACAGTCCCCTACGAGCAGTACTTC

J gene: TRBJ1-1
clone size: many
D gene: .
V gene: TRBV3-1
CDR3 protein: CASSPFRGAAEAFF
CDR3 DNA: TGTGCCAGCAGCCCTTTCAGGGGCGCGGCTGAAGCTTTCTTT

J gene: TRBJ2-1
clone size: many
D gene: .
V gene: TRBV14
CDR3 protein: CASSQRNNEQFF
CDR3 DNA: TGTGCCAGCAGCCAAAGGAACAATGAGCAGTTCTTC

J gene: TRBJ2-2
clone size: .
D gene: .
V gene: TRBV4-3
CDR3 protein: CASSQEDRYTGELFF
CDR3 DNA: TGCGCCAGCAGCCAAGAAGATCGGTACACCGGGGAGCTGTTTTTT

J gene: TRBJ2-3
clone size: many
D gene: .
V gene: TRBV5-1
CDR3 protein: CASSVTGRTDTQYF
CDR3 DNA: TGCGCCAGCAGTGTGACAGGGAGGACAGATACGCAGTATTTT